Below, one TCR beta chain is given with its context. The antigen is not known. TCRdb keeps only in-frame clones here, not all; method: immunoSEQ multiplex PCR. Found here are about 160,000 clones, around nine tenths of them singletons; the top ten hold more than 5%. Germline loops: CDR1 KGHDR, CDR2 SFDVKD. The CDR3 has 18 amino acids. Trimming took off 2 bases at V and 4 bases at J, with 23 bases between the two ends. This record comes from a study of T cell responses to AZD1222 COVID-19 vaccine. General study points: It should be noted that donors were predominantly white British and more often female, and clonal diversity was possibly underestimated. Spike-spanning, vaccine-associated CD4 TCRs were dominant at 160-218 and 743-854. The number of AZD1222 recipients seropositive at baseline was only six.

This specimen was peripheral blood, taken on day 0 of AZD1222 vaccination. V gene TRBV24-1 combines with J gene TRBJ2-7; TRBD2 is a possible D gene (6 bases). The TCR was taken from an adult in good health. The CDR3 nucleotides are TGTGCCACCAGTGATTGGAGGGTGAGGGAGGTGCCAGGGTACGAGCAGTACTTC. Its translation is CATSDWRVREVPGYEQYF.